The 18 T cell receptor beta chains presented below share a single source sample, sequenced in a study of CD8+CD57+ T cells in acquired aplastic anemia. Sequenced patients had shown CD8+CD57+ cell expansion by flow cytometry. The template for TCR beta VDJ and CDR3 sequence profiling was genomic DNA. TCRdb fed the reads into MiXCR, producing one record per CDR3 protein. The sample yields 150,000 to 160,000 distinct CDR3 sequences, 40% to 65% seen once. The specimen was sorted CD4+, CD8+, or CD8+CD57+ T cells (not recorded which) from PBMCs. Every receptor here comes from a human donor with aplastic anemia.

This clonotype appeared many times. This rearrangement joins TRBV7-9 to TRBJ2-1, with TRBD2 matching 9 bases. This CDR3 spans 16 amino acids. With V trimmed by 5 bases and J by 6 bases, 11 bases remained unmatched. Germline V gene data show CDR1 as SEHNR and CDR2 as FQNEAQ (reference sequence). The CDR3 loop reads CASSPTWKRGANEQFF. For the CDR3, the DNA is TGTGCCAGCAGCCCCACCTGGAAGCGGGGGGCCAATGAGCAGTTCTTC.

Only a few counts were recorded for this clonotype. V gene TRBV24-1 combines with J gene TRBJ1-6; D is undetermined. The CDR3 has 14 amino acids. Per the germline V gene, CDR1 is KGHDR and CDR2 is SFDVKD. The V end lost 4 bases, the J end lost 7 bases, and 10 bases lay between the germline ends. The CDR3 nucleotides read TGTGCCACCAGTGAGGGGAATGGCAATTCACCCCTCCACTTT. Translation gives CATSEGNGNSPLHF.

This clonotype showed up many times. The chain employs TRBV4-2 and TRBJ2-3, with D possibly TRBD1 on 5 matching bases. CDR1 LGHNA and CDR2 YNFKEQ come from the germline V gene. Trimming cost V 4 bases and J 0 bases, with 14 bases left between them. The CDR3 is 16 amino acids. CDR3 sequence (DNA): TGTGCCAGCAGCCTACAGGAGTGGCCTAGCACAGATACGCAGTATTTT. Protein product: CASSLQEWPSTDTQYF.

CDR3 region: CSVELGGLAETQYF. The DNA for the CDR3 is TGCAGCGTTGAATTGGGGGGCTTAGCGGAGACCCAGTACTTC. The rearrangement uses TRBV29-1 and TRBJ2-5; D is possibly TRBD1 or TRBD2 (6 bases each). The CDR3 consists of 14 residues. V lost 2 bases and J 5 bases, leaving 15 bases between the germline ends. From germline, CDR1 is SQVTM and CDR2 ANQGSEA.

The chain uses TRBV10-3 and TRBJ2-1; D may be TRBD1 (7 bases). The germline V gene has CDR1 ENHRY and CDR2 SYGVKD. With 3 bases removed from V and 5 bases from J, the gap between germline ends came to 8 bases. The CDR3 length is 13 residues. The CDR3 here is CAISDRGDNEQFF. DNA for the CDR3: TGTGCCATCAGTGACAGGGGGGACAATGAGCAGTTCTTC.

This clonotype came up many times. The chain links TRBV9 to TRBJ2-3; 7 bases are a match to TRBD2. This CDR3 is 15 amino acids long. The germline CDR1 and CDR2 sequences are SGDLS and YYNGEE. V was pared by 0 bases and J by 6 bases, with 7 bases of the junction left unmatched. CDR3 residues: CASSVGDYRWDTQYF. Here the CDR3 DNA reads TGTGCCAGCAGCGTAGGGGACTATAGGTGGGATACGCAGTATTTT.

This clonotype was recorded at least ten times. The chain couples TRBV11-2 to TRBJ2-3; 10 bases are a match to TRBD1. Germline loops: CDR1 SGHAT, CDR2 FQNNGV. The CDR3 sequence is 16 residues long. J gave up 2 bases and V 3 bases, and 5 bases lay outside the gene matches. In DNA, the CDR3 is TGTGCCAGCAGCTTTTCCGGGACAGGGGTCACAGATACGCAGTATTTT. Encoded protein: CASSFSGTGVTDTQYF.

This chain connects TRBV24-1 to TRBJ2-3; 10 bases agree with TRBD2. The CDR3 is 16 residues long. Germline loops: CDR1 KGHDR, CDR2 SFDVKD. The J segment lost 1 base and the V segment lost 4 bases, leaving 4 bases of the junction unmatched. Here the CDR3 reads CATSESGTSGTDTQYF. DNA for the CDR3: TGTGCCACCAGTGAATCCGGGACTAGCGGCACAGATACGCAGTATTTT.

The chain is built from TRBV6-1 and TRBJ2-2; TRBD1 or TRBD2 may be the D gene (5 bases each). The CDR3 length is 17 residues. Germline loops: CDR1 MNHNS, CDR2 SASEGT. V was trimmed by 7 bases and J by 1 base, leaving 19 bases between them. CDR3 in amino acids: CASTEGKSLWNTGELFF. CDR3 coding DNA: TGTGCCAGCACCGAGGGGAAGAGCTTGTGGAACACCGGGGAGCTGTTTTTT.

This clonotype has just a few counts. Just one base apart from a much larger clone, this may be a read error. The V call is TRBV2, the J call TRBJ1-1; D is undetermined. The CDR3 is 13 amino acids. The V gene lost 5 bases and the J gene lost 1 base, with 8 bases spanning the gap. Germline loops: CDR1 SNHLY, CDR2 FYNNEI. CDR3: CASSRAENTEAFF. DNA of the CDR3: TGTGCCAGCAGTCGGGCAGAGAACACTGAAGCTTTCTTT.

The chain joins TRBV29-1 to TRBJ2-1; TRBD2 agrees at 7 bases. CDR3 size: 14 residues. CDR1 is SQVTM, CDR2 ANQGSEA, per germline. V was pared by 6 bases and J by 3 bases, with 8 bases of the junction left unmatched. The CDR3 sequence: CSVGGGDVYNEQFF. DNA of the CDR3: TGCAGCGTGGGTGGGGGGGACGTCTACAATGAGCAGTTCTTC.

This chain links TRBV29-1 with TRBJ2-7, with 9 bases identical to TRBD1. Germline assignment: CDR1 SQVTM and CDR2 ANQGSEA. This CDR3 is 14 amino acids long. V gave up 8 bases and J gave up 1 base; unmatched junction bases: 9. The CDR3 nucleotides are TGCAGCTACCGCCGGGACAGGGTGTCCTACGAGCAGTACTTC. Translation gives CSYRRDRVSYEQYF.

In regard to this clonotype: A read error may account for a junction end that differs from germline. CDR3 in amino acids: CASSLRDRSSSENTIYF. CDR3 sequence (DNA): TGTGCTAGCAGCTTACGGGACAGGTCGAGCTCTGAGAACACCATATATTTT. The rearrangement links TRBV7-7 to TRBJ1-3; 8 nucleotides align to TRBD1. CDR3 length: 17 amino acids. Germline CDR1 and CDR2: SSHAT and FNYEAQ (reference sequence).

The sample holds many counts of this clonotype. This sequence joins TRBV9 and TRBJ2-7; D gene unclear. The V gene lost 0 bases and the J gene lost 1 base, with 8 bases spanning the gap. Germline CDR1 reads SGDLS; CDR2 reads YYNGEE. CDR3 length: 14 amino acids. This CDR3 is CASSVEAGSYEQYF. The CDR3 nucleotides are TGTGCCAGCAGCGTAGAAGCAGGATCCTACGAGCAGTACTTC.

The genes are TRBV4-2 and TRBJ2-1, with 7 bases that match TRBD2. From germline, CDR1 is LGHNA and CDR2 YNFKEQ. This CDR3 contains 19 residues. V shed 0 bases, J shed 4 bases, and the junction held 15 bases outside the gene matches. The DNA of the CDR3 is TGTGCCAGCAGCCAAGAATCGGCGGGGGAGACTAGCCCTTACAATGAGCAGTTCTTC. Translated: CASSQESAGETSPYNEQFF.

This clonotype was counted between two and nine times. The rearrangement links TRBV10-2 to TRBJ1-2; 7 bases match TRBD1. Germline values: CDR1 WSHSY, CDR2 SAAADI. V lost 7 bases, J lost 10 bases, and 12 bases stayed unmatched. The length of the CDR3 is 13 residues. Here the CDR3 DNA reads TGCGCCAGCAAGGGGGCCCAGGGGTTGCACTACACCTTC. This translates into CASKGAQGLHYTF.

This clonotype was detected only once. This rearrangement joins TRBV20-1 to TRBJ2-5; 7 nucleotides match TRBD1. The CDR3 has 16 residues. After removal of 0 bases from V and 5 bases from J, the junction contained 12 bases not matched to a gene. Germline V gene sequence: CDR1 DFQATT, CDR2 SNEGSKA (reference sequence). The CDR3 DNA sequence: TGCAGTGCTAGAGATTTGAAACGACAGGGCTCGGAGACCCAGTACTTC. Protein product: CSARDLKRQGSETQYF.

To note about this clonotype: One base away lies a much larger clone, so this may be a sequencing read error. No conserved phenylalanine or tryptophan is present at the end of the CDR3, so a read error is the likely explanation. This chain joins TRBV6-1 and TRBJ1-1; D is ambiguous. This CDR3 contains 13 residues. CDR1 and CDR2 from the germline V gene are MNHNS and SASEGT. Between the trimmed V and J ends, which lost 5 bases and 2 bases, there was a span of 9 bases. The chain's CDR3 is CASSITSNTEAFL. CDR3 coding DNA: TGTGCCAGCAGTATAACGTCAAACACTGAAGCTTTCCTT.